This is a list of T cell receptor beta chains from one sample in a study of T cell repertoires in cytomegalovirus infection. These TCRs are of unknown antigen specificity. TCRdb itself ran the reads through MiXCR, one entry per CDR3 protein. This table holds about 740,000 distinct CDR3 sequences, around 32% found once. Sequencing used cultured PBMCs, obtained from culture after CMV antigen stimulation. The receptors were sampled from a human donor in good health (CMV status not recorded). Some clones in this sample may be carry-over from other donors' samples. The conserved cysteine and the conserved F or W are not part of the CDR3 here.

V gene	J gene	CDR3 protein
TRBV11-2	TRBJ2-1	ASSLIMAEAEQF
TRBV7-6	TRBJ2-7	ASSFADDRGLWVEQY
TRBV7-2	TRBJ2-1	ASSLVGVSYNEQF
TRBV5-4	TRBJ2-3	ASSFVRESSTDTQY
TRBV29-1	TRBJ1-1	SVPTGLGVNTEAF
TRBV27	TRBJ1-5	ASSPSGVNQPQH
TRBV2	TRBJ2-7	ASSETSGGYEQY
TRBV6-2/TRBV6-3	TRBJ2-7	ASRRQGSGYYEQY
TRBV7-9	TRBJ2-7	ASSQGWLAGGGVYEQY
TRBV15	TRBJ2-5	ATSREQRQETQY
TRBV4-1	TRBJ1-1	ASVSGTGGFTEAF
TRBV7-2	TRBJ1-5	ASSLTNQPQH
TRBV18	TRBJ1-2	ASSPPTGGGYT
TRBV7-2	TRBJ1-5	ASSLGPTRNQPQH
TRBV4-3	TRBJ2-1	ASSQVHSRRGIADAFHEQF
TRBV7-8	TRBJ2-5	ASSPLAGERETQY
TRBV7-9	TRBJ1-1	ASSWLPGRSTEAF
TRBV7-2	TRBJ1-1	ASSLPLRDGEAF
TRBV7-2	TRBJ2-7	ASSLEGANPYEQY
TRBV7-6	TRBJ2-7	ASSLELGRLYEQY
TRBV29-1	TRBJ2-3	SVPVGNIPGDTQY
TRBV7-6	TRBJ2-5	ASSYHRESGGETQY
TRBV12-3/TRBV12-4	TRBJ1-5	ASSTRPGRNSNQPQH
TRBV6-2/TRBV6-3	TRBJ1-2	ASSSPPRGNYGYT
TRBV12-3/TRBV12-4	TRBJ2-3	ASSLEETDTQY
TRBV7-2	TRBJ2-1	ASSPTPETGKF
TRBV7-2	TRBJ1-1	ASRYNLWGARAEAF
TRBV19	TRBJ2-1	ASSIGTVYNEQF
TRBV2	TRBJ1-3	ASFARGGAGNTIY
TRBV20-1	TRBJ2-7	SATGFSYEQY
TRBV7-2	TRBJ2-7	ASSLAASGDPYEQY
TRBV27	TRBJ2-3	ASSFLGGATQY